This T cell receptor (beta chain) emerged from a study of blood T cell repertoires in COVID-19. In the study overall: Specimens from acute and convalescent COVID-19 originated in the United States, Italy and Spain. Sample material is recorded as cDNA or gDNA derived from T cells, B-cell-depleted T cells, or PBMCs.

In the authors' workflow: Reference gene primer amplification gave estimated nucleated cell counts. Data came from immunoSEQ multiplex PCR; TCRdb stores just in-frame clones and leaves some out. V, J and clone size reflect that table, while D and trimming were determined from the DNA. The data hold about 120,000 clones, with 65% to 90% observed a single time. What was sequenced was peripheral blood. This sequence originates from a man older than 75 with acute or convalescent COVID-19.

The CDR3 DNA is TGCGCCAGCAGCTTAAGGGACAGGGAAGATTCACCCCTCCACTTT. This gives the protein CASSLRDREDSPLHF. The J gene is TRBJ1-6, the V gene TRBV5-1; 9 bases fit TRBD1. CDR1 and CDR2 (germline): SGHRS, YFSETQ. CDR3 length equals 15 residues. V shed 2 bases, J shed 8 bases, and the junction held 5 bases outside the gene matches.